A selection of T cell receptor beta chains follows, all from one sample in a study of CD8 T cells in Susac syndrome. A single record per CDR3 protein comes from TCRdb applying MiXCR to the immunoSEQ multiplex PCR reads. The data show 150,000 to 200,000 distinct CDR3 sequences, 93% seen once. The sequenced material came from CD4+ T cells from PBMCs. The receptors stem from a human donor in good health. The CDR3 runs from the conserved cysteine through the conserved F or W. Each record gives: D gene, J gene, clone size, V gene, CDR3 DNA, CDR3 protein. A D gene is named only where the DNA matches it firmly. Clone sizes are given selectively: once, few, many, or a class where the clone is expanded.

>TRBD1|TRBJ1-1|-|TRBV29-1
TGCAGCGTAGGTTCCGGGACAGGGGCCGGGAGGGCTTTCTTT
CSVGSGTGAGRAFF
>-|TRBJ1-1|-|TRBV2
TGTGCCAGCAGCGCCCCCGACCGGTATGAAGCTTTCTTT
CASSAPDRYEAFF
>-|TRBJ1-2|-|TRBV24-1
TGTGCCACCAGTGATAAAGGTAGATGGACCGACTATGGCTACACCTTC
CATSDKGRWTDYGYTF
>TRBD2|TRBJ2-5|-|TRBV7-2
TGTGCCAGCAGTTTTAGCGGGGGGGCCTCCTGGTACTTC
CASSFSGGASWYF
>-|TRBJ2-5|few|TRBV4-1
TGCGCCAGCAGCCAAGATGAGGGAAGGGAGACCCAGTACTTC
CASSQDEGRETQYF
>TRBD1|TRBJ2-7|-|TRBV2
TGTGCCAGCAGGGAGGGGACAGGGGGCGAACAGTACTTC
CASREGTGGEQYF
>-|TRBJ2-1|-|TRBV20-1
TGCAGTGCTAGAGATGCAGGGAACTACAATGAGCAGTTCTTC
CSARDAGNYNEQFF
>-|TRBJ1-2|once|TRBV5-1
TGCGCCAGCAGCTTGGCCGACTTTCTCTTTGGCTACACCTTC
CASSLADFLFGYTF
>-|TRBJ1-2|-|TRBV4-1
TGCGCCAGCAGCCAAGGGCAGGGCAATGGCTACACCTTC
CASSQGQGNGYTF
>TRBD1|TRBJ2-2|once|TRBV5-1
TGCGCCAGCAGCATGGACAGGGGCACCGGGGAGCTGTTTTTT
CASSMDRGTGELFF
>TRBD2|TRBJ2-5|once|TRBV2
TGTGCCAGCAGTGAAGCGGCGGGGGGGCGTGAGACCCAGTACTTC
CASSEAAGGRETQYF
>-|TRBJ1-6|-|TRBV21-1
TGTGCCAGCAGCAAAGGTGGGGGAAGAGGTTCACCCCTCCACTTT
CASSKGGGRGSPLHF
>-|TRBJ1-1|-|TRBV7-9
TGTGCCAGCAGCTTAATGGCTGTCCGTCTAGAAGCTTTCTTT
CASSLMAVRLEAFF
>TRBD1|TRBJ1-2|-|TRBV20-1
TGCAGTGCGGAGCCGACAGGGGGGCAAAACTATGGCTACACCTTC
CSAEPTGGQNYGYTF
>TRBD1|TRBJ1-1|once|TRBV3-1
TGTGCCAGCAGCCTGCGGACAGGGGGCCTCGCTGAAGCTTTCTTT
CASSLRTGGLAEAFF
>-|TRBJ1-6|once|TRBV4-1
TGCGCCAGCAGCCAAGGAAGGAATAATTCACCCCTCCACTTT
CASSQGRNNSPLHF
>-|TRBJ1-5|-|TRBV6-1
TGTGCCAGCAGTTCCGACAGATTCGGGGAGCCCCAGCATTTT
CASSSDRFGEPQHF
>-|TRBJ2-7|-|TRBV9
TGTGCCAGCACCGTCGAGGTTTACGAGCAGTACTTC
CASTVEVYEQYF
>-|TRBJ2-7|-|TRBV29-1
TGCAGCGTTCAGAGGACACTCTCCTACGAGCAGTACTTC
CSVQRTLSYEQYF
>-|TRBJ1-5|-|TRBV7-2
TGTGCCAGCAGCTTAGTAGGAGCTAGCAATCAGCCCCAGCATTTT
CASSLVGASNQPQHF
>-|TRBJ1-4|-|TRBV5-1
TGCGCCAGCAGCTTCGCGGGGCTCTCTAATGAAAAACTGTTTTTT
CASSFAGLSNEKLFF